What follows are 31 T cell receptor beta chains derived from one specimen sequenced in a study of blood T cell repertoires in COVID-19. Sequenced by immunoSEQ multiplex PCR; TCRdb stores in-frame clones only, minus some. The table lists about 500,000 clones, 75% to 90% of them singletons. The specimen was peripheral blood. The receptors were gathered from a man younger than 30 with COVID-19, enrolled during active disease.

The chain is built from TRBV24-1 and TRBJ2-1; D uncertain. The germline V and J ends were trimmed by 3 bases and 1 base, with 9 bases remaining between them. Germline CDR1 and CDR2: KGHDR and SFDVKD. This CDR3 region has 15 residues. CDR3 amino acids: CATSDIRVSYNEQFF. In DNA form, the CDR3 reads TGTGCCACCAGTGATATTAGAGTGTCCTACAATGAGCAGTTCTTC.

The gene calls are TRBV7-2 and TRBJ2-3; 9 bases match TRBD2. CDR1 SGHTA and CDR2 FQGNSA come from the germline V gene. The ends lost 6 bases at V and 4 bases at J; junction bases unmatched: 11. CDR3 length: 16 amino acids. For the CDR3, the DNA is TGTGCCAGCAGTTACGGCGGGAGGGGGATCTCAGATACGCAGTATTTT. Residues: CASSYGGRGISDTQYF.

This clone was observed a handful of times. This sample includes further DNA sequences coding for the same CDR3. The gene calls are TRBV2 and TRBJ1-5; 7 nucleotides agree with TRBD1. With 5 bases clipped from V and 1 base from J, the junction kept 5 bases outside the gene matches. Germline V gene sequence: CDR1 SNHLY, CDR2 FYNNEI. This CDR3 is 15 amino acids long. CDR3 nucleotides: TGTGCCAGCAGTCTACAGGGGATCAGCAATCAGCCCCAGCATTTT. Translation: CASSLQGISNQPQHF. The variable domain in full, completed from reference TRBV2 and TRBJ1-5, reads EPEVTQTPSHQVTQMGQEVILRCVPISNHLYFYWYRQILGQKVEFLVSFYNNEISEKSEIFDDQFSVERPDGSNFTLKIRSTKLEDSAMYFCASSLQGISNQPQHFGDGTRLSIL.

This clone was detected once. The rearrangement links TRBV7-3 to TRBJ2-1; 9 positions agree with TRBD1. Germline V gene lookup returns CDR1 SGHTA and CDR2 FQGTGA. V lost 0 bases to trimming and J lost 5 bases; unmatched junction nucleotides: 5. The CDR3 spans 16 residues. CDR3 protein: CASSLTRDRGNNEQFF. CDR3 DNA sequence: TGTGCCAGCAGCTTAACAAGAGACAGGGGGAACAATGAGCAGTTCTTC.

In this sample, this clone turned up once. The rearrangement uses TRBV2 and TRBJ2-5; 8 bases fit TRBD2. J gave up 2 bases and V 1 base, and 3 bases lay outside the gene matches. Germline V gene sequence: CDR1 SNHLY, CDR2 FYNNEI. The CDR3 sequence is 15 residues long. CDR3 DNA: TGTGCCAGCAGTGAAGTAGCGGGGATACAAGAGACCCAGTACTTC. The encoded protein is CASSEVAGIQETQYF.

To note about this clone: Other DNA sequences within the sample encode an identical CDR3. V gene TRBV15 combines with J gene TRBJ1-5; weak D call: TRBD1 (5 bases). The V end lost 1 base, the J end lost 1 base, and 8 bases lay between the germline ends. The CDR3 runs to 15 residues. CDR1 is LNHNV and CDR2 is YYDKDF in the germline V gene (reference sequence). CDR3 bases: TGTGCCACCAGCAGAGGTGGGGGGAGCAATCAGCCCCAGCATTTT. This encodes CATSRGGGSNQPQHF.

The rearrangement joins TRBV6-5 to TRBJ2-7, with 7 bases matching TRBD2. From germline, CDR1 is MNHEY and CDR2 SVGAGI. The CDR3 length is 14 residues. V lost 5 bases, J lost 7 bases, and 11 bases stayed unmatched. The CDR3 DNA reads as TGTGCCAGCAGTCTTCGGACGGGGGGAAGAGAGCAGTACTTC. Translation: CASSLRTGGREQYF.

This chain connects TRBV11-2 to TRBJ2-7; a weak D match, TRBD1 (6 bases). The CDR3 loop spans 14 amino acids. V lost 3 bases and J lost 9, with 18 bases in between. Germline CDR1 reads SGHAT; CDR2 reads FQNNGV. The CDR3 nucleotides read TGTGCCAGCAGCTTGGACAGCCCTCCGTCTCGGCAGTACTTC. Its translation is CASSLDSPPSRQYF. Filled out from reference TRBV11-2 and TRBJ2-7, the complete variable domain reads EAGVAQSPRYKIIEKRQSVAFWCNPISGHATLYWYQQILGQGPKLLIQFQNNGVVDDSQLPKDRFSAERLKGVDSTLKIQPAKLEDSAVYLCASSLDSPPSRQYFGPGTRLTVT.

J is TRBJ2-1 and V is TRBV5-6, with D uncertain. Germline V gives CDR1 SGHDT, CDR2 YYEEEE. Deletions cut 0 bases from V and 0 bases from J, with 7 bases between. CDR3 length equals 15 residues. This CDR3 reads CASSLDFSSYNEQFF. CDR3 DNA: TGTGCCAGCAGCTTGGACTTTAGCTCCTACAATGAGCAGTTCTTC.

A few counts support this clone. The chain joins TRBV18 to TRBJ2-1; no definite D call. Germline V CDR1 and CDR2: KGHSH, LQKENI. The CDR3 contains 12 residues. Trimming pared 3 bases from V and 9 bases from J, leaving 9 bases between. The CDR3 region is CASSPQIGEQFF. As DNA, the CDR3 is TGTGCCAGCTCACCCCAAATCGGTGAGCAGTTCTTC.

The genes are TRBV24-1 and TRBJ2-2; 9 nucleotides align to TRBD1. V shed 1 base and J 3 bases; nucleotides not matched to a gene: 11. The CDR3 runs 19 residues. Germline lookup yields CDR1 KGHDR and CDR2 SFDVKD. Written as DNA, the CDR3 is TGTGCCACCAGTGATTTAGGGTCCGGGACAGGGCTTTACACCGGGGAGCTGTTTTTT. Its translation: CATSDLGSGTGLYTGELFF.

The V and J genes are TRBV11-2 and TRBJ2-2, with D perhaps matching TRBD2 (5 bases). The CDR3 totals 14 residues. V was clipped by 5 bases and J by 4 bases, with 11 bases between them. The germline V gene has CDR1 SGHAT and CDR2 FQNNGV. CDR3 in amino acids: CASSPRDPTGELFF. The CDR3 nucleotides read TGTGCCAGCAGCCCCCGGGATCCCACCGGGGAGCTGTTTTTT. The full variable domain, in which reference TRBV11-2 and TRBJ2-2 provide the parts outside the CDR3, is EAGVAQSPRYKIIEKRQSVAFWCNPISGHATLYWYQQILGQGPKLLIQFQNNGVVDDSQLPKDRFSAERLKGVDSTLKIQPAKLEDSAVYLCASSPRDPTGELFFGEGSRLTVL.

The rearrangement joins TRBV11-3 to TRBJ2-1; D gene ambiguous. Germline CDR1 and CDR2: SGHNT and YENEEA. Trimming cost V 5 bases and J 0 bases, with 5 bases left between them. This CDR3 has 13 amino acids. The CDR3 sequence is CASSLNSYNEQFF. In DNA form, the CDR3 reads TGTGCCAGCAGCCTAAACTCCTACAATGAGCAGTTCTTC. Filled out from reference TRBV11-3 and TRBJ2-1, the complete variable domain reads EAGVVQSPRYKIIEKKQPVAFWCNPISGHNTLYWYLQNLGQGPELLIRYENEEAVDDSQLPKDRFSAERLKGVDSTLKIQPAELGDSAVYLCASSLNSYNEQFFGPGTRLTVL.

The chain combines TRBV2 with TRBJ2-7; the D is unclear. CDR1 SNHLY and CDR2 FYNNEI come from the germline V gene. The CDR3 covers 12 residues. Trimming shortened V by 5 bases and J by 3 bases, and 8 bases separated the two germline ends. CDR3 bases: TGTGCCAGCAGTTCACCAGGCTACGAGCAGTACTTC. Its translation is CASSSPGYEQYF.

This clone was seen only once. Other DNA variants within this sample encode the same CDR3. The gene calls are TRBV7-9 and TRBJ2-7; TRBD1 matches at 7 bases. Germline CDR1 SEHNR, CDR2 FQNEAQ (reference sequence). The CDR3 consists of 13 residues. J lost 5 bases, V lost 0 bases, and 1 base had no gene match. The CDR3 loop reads CASSLAGQDEQYF. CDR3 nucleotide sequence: TGTGCCAGCAGCTTAGCAGGACAGGACGAGCAGTACTTC.

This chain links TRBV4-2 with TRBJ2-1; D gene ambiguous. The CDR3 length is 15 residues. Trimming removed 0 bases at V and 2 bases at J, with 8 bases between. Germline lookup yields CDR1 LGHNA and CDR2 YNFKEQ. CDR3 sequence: CASSQDQVTYNEQFF. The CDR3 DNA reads TGTGCCAGCAGCCAAGATCAGGTTACCTACAATGAGCAGTTCTTC.

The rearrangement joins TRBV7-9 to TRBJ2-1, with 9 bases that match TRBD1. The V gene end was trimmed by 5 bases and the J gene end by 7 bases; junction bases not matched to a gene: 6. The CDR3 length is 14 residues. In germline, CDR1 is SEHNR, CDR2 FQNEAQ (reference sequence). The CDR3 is CASSPRTGDNEQFF. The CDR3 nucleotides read TGTGCCAGCAGCCCCCGGACAGGGGATAATGAGCAGTTCTTC.

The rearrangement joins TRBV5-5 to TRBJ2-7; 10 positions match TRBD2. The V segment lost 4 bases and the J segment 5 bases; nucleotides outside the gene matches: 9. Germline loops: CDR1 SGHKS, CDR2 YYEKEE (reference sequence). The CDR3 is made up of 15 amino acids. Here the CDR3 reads CASSPAAGGLNEQYF. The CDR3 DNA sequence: TGTGCCAGCAGCCCCGCAGCGGGGGGGCTAAACGAGCAGTACTTC. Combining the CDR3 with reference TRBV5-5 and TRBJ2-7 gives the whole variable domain DAGVTQSPTHLIKTRGQQVTLRCSPISGHKSVSWYQQVLGQGPQFIFQYYEKEERGRGNFPDRFSARQFPNYSSELNVNALLLGDSALYLCASSPAAGGLNEQYFGPGTRLTVT.

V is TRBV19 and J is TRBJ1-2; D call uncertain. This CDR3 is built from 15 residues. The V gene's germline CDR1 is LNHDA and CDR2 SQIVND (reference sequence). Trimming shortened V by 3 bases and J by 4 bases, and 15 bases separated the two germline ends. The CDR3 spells CASSIRSTEAYGYTF. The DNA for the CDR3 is TGTGCCAGTAGTATTCGTTCGACGGAGGCCTATGGCTACACCTTC.

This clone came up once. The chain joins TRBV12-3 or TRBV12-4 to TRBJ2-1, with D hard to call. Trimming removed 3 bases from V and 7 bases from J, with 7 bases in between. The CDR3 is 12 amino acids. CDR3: CASSFSRNEQFF. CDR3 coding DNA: TGTGCCAGCAGTTTTTCCAGGAATGAGCAGTTCTTC.

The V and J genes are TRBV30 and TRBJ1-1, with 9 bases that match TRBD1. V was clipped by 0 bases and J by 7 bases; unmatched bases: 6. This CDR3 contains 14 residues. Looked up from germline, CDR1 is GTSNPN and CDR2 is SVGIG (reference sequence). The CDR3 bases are TGTGCCTGGAGTGTCGGGGACAGGGACGGTGAAGCTTTCTTT. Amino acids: CAWSVGDRDGEAFF.

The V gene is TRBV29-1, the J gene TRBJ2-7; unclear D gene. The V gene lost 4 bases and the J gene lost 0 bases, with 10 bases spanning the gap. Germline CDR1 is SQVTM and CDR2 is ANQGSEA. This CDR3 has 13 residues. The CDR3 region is CSVGRRHSYEQYF. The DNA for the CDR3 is TGCAGCGTTGGCCGCAGGCACTCCTACGAGCAGTACTTC.

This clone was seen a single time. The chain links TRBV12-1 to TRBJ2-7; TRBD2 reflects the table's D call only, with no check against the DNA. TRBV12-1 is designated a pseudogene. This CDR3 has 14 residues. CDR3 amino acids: CASSFDGDSYEQYF. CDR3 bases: TGTGCCAGCAGCTTTGACGGGGATTCCTACGAGCAGTACTTC.

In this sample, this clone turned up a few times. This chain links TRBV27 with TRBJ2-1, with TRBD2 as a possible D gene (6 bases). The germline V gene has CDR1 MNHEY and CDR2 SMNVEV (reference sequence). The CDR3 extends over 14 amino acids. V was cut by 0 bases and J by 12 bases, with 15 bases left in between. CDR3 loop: CASSLSLSGLGQFF. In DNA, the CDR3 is TGTGCCAGCAGTTTATCCCTTAGCGGCCTAGGGCAGTTCTTC.

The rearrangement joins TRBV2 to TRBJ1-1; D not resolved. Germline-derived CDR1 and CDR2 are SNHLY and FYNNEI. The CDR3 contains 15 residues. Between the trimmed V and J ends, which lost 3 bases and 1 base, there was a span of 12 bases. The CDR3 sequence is CASSEWFAGNTEAFF. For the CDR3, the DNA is TGTGCCAGCAGTGAGTGGTTCGCAGGGAACACTGAAGCTTTCTTT. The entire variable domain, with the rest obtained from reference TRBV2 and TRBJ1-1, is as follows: EPEVTQTPSHQVTQMGQEVILRCVPISNHLYFYWYRQILGQKVEFLVSFYNNEISEKSEIFDDQFSVERPDGSNFTLKIRSTKLEDSAMYFCASSEWFAGNTEAFFGQGTRLTVV.

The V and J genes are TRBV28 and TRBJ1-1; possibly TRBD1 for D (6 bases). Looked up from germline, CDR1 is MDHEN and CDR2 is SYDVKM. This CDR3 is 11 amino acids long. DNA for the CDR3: TGTGGGACAGCAACGAACACTGAAGCTTTCTTT. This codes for CGTATNTEAFF.

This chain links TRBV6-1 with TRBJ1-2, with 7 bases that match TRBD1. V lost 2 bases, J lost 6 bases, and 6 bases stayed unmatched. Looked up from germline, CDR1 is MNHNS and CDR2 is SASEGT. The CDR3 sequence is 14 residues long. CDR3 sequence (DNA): TGTGCCAGCAGTGAAACAGGGGCGCGGAATGGCTACACCTTC. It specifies CASSETGARNGYTF.

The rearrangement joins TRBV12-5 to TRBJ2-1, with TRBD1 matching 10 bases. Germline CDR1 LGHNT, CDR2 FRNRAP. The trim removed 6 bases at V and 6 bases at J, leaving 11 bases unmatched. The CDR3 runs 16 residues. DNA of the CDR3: TGTGCTAGTGGCTGGGGGGCGGGACAGGGGATCAATGAGCAGTTCTTC. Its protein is CASGWGAGQGINEQFF.

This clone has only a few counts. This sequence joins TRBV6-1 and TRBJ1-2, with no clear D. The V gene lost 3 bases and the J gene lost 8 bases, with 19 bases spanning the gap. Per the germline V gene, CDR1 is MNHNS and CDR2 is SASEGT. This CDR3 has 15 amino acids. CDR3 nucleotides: TGTGCCAGCAGTGATTTCGGAGGTCGAGCGCGGGGCTACACCTTC. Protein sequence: CASSDFGGRARGYTF.

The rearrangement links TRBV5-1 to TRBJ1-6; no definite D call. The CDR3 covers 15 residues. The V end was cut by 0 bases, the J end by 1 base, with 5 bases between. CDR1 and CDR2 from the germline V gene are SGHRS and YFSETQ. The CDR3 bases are TGCGCCAGCAGCTTGGCCTTATCCTATAATTCACCCCTCCACTTT. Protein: CASSLALSYNSPLHF.

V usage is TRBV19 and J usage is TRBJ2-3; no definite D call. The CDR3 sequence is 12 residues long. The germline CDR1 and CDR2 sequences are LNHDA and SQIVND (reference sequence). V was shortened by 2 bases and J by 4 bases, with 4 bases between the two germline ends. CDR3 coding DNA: TGTGCCAGTAGTATAAGCTCAGATACGCAGTATTTT. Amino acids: CASSISSDTQYF.